This T cell receptor beta chain was documented in a study of CXCR4 blockade with PD-1 therapy in pancreatic cancer. Study observations and caveats: Survival did not correlate with tumor clonality, which averaged 0.14 versus 0.05. Frequent tumor clones were encoded by many distinct rearrangements, suggesting shared antigens. Without paired alpha-beta data, shared specificity of dominant clones is unconfirmed.

A remark on this clone: The antigen is unknown.

Patients who provided the archived tumor blocks had not received neoadjuvant therapy before surgery. The assay was immunoSEQ multiplex PCR, and TCRdb's table has in-frame clones only and misses some. The sample holds 5,200 or so clones, around 60% seen once. In germline, CDR1 is SGDLS, CDR2 YYNGEE. There are 14 residues in the CDR3. The V end lost 7 bases, the J end lost 0 bases, and 14 bases lay between the germline ends. Sequencing was carried out using tumor tissue. This clonotype was obtained from a human donor with pancreatic ductal adenocarcinoma. The genes are TRBV9 and TRBJ2-7, with a weak D call TRBD1 (6 bases). Here the CDR3 reads CASSVVDSSYEQYF. In nucleotides, the CDR3 is TGTGCCAGCTCCGTTGTGGACAGCTCCTACGAGCAGTACTTC.